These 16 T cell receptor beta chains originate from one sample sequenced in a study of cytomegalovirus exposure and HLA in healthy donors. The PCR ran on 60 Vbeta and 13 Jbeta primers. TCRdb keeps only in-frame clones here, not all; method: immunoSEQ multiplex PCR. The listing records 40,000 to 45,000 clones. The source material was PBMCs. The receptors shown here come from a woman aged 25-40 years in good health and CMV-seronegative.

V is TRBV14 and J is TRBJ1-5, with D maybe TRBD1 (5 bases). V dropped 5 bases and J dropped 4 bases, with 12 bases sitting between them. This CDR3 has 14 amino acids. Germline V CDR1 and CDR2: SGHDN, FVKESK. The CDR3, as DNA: TGTGCCAGCAGCAGGTCAGGGATGAATCAGCCCCAGCATTTT. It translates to CASSRSGMNQPQHF.

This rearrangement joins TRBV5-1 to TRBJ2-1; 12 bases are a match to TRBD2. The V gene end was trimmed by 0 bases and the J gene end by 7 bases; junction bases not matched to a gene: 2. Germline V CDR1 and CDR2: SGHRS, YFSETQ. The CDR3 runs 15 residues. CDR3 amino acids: CASSLGGLAGNEQFF. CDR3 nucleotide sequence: TGCGCCAGCAGCTTGGGTGGACTAGCGGGAAATGAGCAGTTCTTC. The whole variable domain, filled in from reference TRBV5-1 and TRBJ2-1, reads KAGVTQTPRYLIKTRGQQVTLSCSPISGHRSVSWYQQTPGQGLQFLFEYFSETQRNKGNFPGRFSGRQFSNSRSEMNVSTLELGDSALYLCASSLGGLAGNEQFFGPGTRLTVL.

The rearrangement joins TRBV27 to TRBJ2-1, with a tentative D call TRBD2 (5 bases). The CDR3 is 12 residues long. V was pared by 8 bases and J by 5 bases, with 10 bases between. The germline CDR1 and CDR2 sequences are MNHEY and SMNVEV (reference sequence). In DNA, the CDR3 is TGTGCCAGCGGGAGAGGCGACAATGAGCAGTTCTTC. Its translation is CASGRGDNEQFF.

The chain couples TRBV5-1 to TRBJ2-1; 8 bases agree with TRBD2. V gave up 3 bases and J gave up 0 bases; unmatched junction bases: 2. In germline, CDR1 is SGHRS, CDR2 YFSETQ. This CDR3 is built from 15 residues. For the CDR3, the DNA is TGCGCCAGCAGCTCTAGCGGGTTCTCCTACAATGAGCAGTTCTTC. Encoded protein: CASSSSGFSYNEQFF.

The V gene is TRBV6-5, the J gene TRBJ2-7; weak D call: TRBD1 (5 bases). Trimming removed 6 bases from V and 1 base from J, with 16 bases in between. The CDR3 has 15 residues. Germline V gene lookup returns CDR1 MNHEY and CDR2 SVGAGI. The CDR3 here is CASRVTLQESYEQYF. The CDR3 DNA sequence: TGTGCCAGCAGGGTAACCTTACAGGAATCCTACGAGCAGTACTTC.

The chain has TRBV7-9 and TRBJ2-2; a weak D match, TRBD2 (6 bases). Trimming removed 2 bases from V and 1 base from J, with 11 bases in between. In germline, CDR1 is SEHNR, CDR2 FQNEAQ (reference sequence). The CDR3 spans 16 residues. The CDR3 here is CASSLFVSGNTGELFF. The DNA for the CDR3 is TGTGCCAGCAGCTTATTTGTTAGCGGGAACACCGGGGAGCTGTTTTTT.

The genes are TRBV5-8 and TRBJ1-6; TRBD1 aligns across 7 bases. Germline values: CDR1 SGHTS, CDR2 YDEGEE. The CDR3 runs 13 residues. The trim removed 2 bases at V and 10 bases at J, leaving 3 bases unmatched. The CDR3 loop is CASSFRTGSPLHF. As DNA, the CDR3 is TGTGCCAGCAGCTTCCGGACAGGATCACCCCTCCACTTT.

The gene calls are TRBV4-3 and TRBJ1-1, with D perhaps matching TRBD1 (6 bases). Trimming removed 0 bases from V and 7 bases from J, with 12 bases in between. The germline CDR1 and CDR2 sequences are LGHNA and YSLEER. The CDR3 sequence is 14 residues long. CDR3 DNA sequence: TGCGCCAGCAGCCAAGACGGGGGGGGGCGTGAAGCTTTCTTT. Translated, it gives CASSQDGGGREAFF.

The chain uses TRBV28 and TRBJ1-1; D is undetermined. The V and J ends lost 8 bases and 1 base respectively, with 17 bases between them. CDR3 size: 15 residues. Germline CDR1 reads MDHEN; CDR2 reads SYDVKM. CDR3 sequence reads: CASPSREGTNTEAFF. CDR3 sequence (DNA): TGTGCCAGCCCTTCAAGGGAGGGAACGAACACTGAAGCTTTCTTT.

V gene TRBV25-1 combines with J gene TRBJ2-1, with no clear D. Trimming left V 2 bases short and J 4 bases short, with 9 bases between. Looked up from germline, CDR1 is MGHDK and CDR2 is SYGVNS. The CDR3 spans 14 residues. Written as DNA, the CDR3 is TGTGCCAGCAGTGAAGCGGCGGCGTACAATGAGCAGTTCTTC. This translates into CASSEAAAYNEQFF.

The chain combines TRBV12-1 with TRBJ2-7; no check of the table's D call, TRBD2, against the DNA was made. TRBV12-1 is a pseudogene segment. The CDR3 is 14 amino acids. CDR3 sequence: CAWGSGMLPYEQYF. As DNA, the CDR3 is TGTGCGTGGGGTAGCGGGATGCTGCCCTACGAGCAGTACTTC.

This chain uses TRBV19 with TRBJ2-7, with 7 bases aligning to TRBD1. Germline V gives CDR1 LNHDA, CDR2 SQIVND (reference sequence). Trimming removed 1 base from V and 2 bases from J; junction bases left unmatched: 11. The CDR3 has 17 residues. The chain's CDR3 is CASSIAKSETGPYEQYF. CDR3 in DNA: TGTGCCAGTAGTATAGCCAAATCCGAGACAGGGCCCTACGAGCAGTACTTC.

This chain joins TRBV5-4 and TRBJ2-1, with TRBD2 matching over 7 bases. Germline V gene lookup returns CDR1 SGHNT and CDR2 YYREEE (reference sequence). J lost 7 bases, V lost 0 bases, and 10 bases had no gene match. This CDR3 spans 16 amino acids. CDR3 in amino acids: CASSLAVQRGPNEQFF. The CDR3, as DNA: TGTGCCAGCAGCTTGGCCGTCCAGCGGGGCCCTAATGAGCAGTTCTTC.

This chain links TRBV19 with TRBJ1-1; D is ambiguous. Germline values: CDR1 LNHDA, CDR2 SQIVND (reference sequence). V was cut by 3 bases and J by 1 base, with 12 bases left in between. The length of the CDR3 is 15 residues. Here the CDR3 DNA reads TGTGCCAGTAGTATCCGAGGTCAAGCGAACACTGAAGCTTTCTTT. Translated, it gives CASSIRGQANTEAFF. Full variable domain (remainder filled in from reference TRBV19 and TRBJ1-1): DGGITQSPKYLFRKEGQNVTLSCEQNLNHDAMYWYRQDPGQGLRLIYYSQIVNDFQKGDIAEGYSVSREKKESFPLTVTSAQKNPTAFYLCASSIRGQANTEAFFGQGTRLTVV.

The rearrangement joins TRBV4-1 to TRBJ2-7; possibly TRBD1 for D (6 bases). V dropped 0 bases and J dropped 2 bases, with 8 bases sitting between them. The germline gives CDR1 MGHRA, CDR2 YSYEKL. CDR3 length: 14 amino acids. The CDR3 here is CASSQESGAYEQYF. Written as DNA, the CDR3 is TGCGCCAGCAGCCAAGAATCAGGGGCCTACGAGCAGTACTTC.

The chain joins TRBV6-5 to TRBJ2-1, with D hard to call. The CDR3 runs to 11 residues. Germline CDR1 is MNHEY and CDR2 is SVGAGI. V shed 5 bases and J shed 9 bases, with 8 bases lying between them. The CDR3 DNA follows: TGTGCCAGCAGTGGCTTCGCTGAGCAGTTCTTC. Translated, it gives CASSGFAEQFF.